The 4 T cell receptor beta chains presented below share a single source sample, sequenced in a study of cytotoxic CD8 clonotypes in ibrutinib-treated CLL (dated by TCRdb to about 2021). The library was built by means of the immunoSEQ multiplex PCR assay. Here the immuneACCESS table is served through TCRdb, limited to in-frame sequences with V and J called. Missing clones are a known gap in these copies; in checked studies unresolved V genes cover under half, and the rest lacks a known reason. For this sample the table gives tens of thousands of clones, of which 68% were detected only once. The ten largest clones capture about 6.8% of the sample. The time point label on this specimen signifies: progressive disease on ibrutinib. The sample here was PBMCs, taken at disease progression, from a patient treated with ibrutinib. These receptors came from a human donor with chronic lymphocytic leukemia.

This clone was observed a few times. CDR3 in amino acids: CASSPILTGRGYGYTF. CDR3 in DNA: TGTGCCAGCAGTCCCATCCTGACTGGTCGCGGCTATGGCTACACCTTC. The gene calls are TRBV27 and TRBJ1-2, with D hard to call. This CDR3 is built from 16 residues. The germline V and J ends were trimmed by 5 bases and 4 bases, with 20 bases remaining between them. The germline gives CDR1 MNHEY, CDR2 SMNVEV (reference sequence).

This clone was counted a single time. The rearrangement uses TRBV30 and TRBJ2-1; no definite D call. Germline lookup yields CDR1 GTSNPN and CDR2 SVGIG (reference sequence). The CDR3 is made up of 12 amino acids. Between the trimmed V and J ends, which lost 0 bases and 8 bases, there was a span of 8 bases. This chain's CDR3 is CAWSVRGDEQFF. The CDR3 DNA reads TGTGCCTGGAGTGTACGAGGAGATGAGCAGTTCTTC.

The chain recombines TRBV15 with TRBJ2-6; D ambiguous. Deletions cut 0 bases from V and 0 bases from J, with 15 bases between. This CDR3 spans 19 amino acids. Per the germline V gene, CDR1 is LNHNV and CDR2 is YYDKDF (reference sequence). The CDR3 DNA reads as TGTGCCACCAGCAGAGATATAACTAACTTAAACTCTGGGGCCAACGTCCTGACTTTC. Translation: CATSRDITNLNSGANVLTF.

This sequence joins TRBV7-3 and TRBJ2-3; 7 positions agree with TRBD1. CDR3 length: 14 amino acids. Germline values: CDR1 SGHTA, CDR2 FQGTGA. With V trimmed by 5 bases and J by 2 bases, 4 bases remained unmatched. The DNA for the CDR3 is TGTGCCAGCAGCCCCGGACAGGTCACAGATACGCAGTATTTT. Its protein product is CASSPGQVTDTQYF.